These 18 T cell receptor beta chains were sequenced from one sample in a study of blood T cell repertoires in COVID-19. The assay was immunoSEQ multiplex PCR, and TCRdb's table has in-frame clones only and misses some. Among roughly 230,000 clones listed, 85% were seen once. The specimen sequenced was peripheral blood. These receptors were obtained from a man in his forties with acute or convalescent COVID-19.

This chain links TRBV9 with TRBJ1-6; the match to TRBD1 covers 7 bases. This CDR3 spans 14 amino acids. V lost 3 bases and J lost 9; bases outside the gene matches: 6. Germline V CDR1 and CDR2: SGDLS, YYNGEE. The CDR3 coding sequence is TGTGCCAGCAGCGAAAACAGGGGACTTTCACCCCTCCACTTT. This translates into CASSENRGLSPLHF.

V usage is TRBV5-6 and J usage is TRBJ1-3, with a possible D match to TRBD1 (6 bases). Trimming shortened V by 6 bases and J by 3 bases, and 16 bases separated the two germline ends. Germline loops: CDR1 SGHDT, CDR2 YYEEEE. The CDR3 runs to 15 residues. CDR3 nucleotides: TGTGCCAGCACCCGATTGAGGGGGTTTGGAAACACCATATATTTT. This translates into CASTRLRGFGNTIYF.

V and J are TRBV5-4 and TRBJ1-1; 8 bases agree with TRBD1. V trimming: 2 bases; J trimming: 4 bases; junction bases outside the gene matches: 4. The CDR3 is made up of 14 amino acids. Germline-derived CDR1 and CDR2 are SGHNT and YYREEE (reference sequence). Written as DNA, the CDR3 is TGTGCCAGCAGCTTTTGGACAGGGAGCACTGAAGCTTTCTTT. Translating it yields CASSFWTGSTEAFF.

The rearrangement uses TRBV27 and TRBJ2-4; perhaps TRBD1 as D (5 bases). Trimming stripped 5 bases from V and 4 bases from J, with 21 bases between. This CDR3 spans 17 amino acids. The germline gives CDR1 MNHEY, CDR2 SMNVEV (reference sequence). The CDR3 here is CASSLNTGVLDKNIQYF. CDR3 coding DNA: TGTGCCAGCAGTCTAAATACAGGCGTCCTTGATAAAAACATTCAGTACTTC.

The chain couples TRBV4-3 to TRBJ1-2, with TRBD1 matching 11 bases. V was pared by 2 bases and J by 3 bases, with 2 bases of the junction left unmatched. This CDR3 contains 15 residues. CDR1 LGHNA and CDR2 YSLEER come from the germline V gene. The CDR3 DNA sequence: TGCGCCAGCAGCCAACGGACAGGGGGCGACTATGGCTACACCTTC. Translating it yields CASSQRTGGDYGYTF.

The rearrangement links TRBV6-5 to TRBJ1-1; D not resolved. The germline V gene has CDR1 MNHEY and CDR2 SVGAGI. The length of the CDR3 is 14 residues. Trimming took 6 bases from V and 2 from J, leaving 13 bases between them. CDR3 DNA: TGTGCCAGCAGACCTACGGTCCAAAACACTGAAGCTTTCTTT. Protein product: CASRPTVQNTEAFF.

This sequence joins TRBV15 and TRBJ2-3; D possibly corresponds to TRBD2 (6 bases). The germline V and J ends were trimmed by 4 bases and 5 bases, with 13 bases remaining between them. Germline V gene sequence: CDR1 LNHNV, CDR2 YYDKDF (reference sequence). This CDR3 has 14 amino acids. The CDR3 sequence: CATSIGGAGDTQYF. CDR3 coding DNA: TGTGCCACCAGCATTGGAGGGGCCGGAGATACGCAGTATTTT.

As concerns this clone: This same CDR3 is encoded by further DNA sequences in the sample. The chain employs TRBV18 and TRBJ1-1, with D unresolved. Trimming shortened V by 6 bases and J by 1 base, and 9 bases separated the two germline ends. Germline V lookup: CDR1 KGHSH, CDR2 LQKENI. This CDR3 region has 13 residues. CDR3 nucleotide sequence: TGTGCCAGCTCCCCCACACCGAACACTGAAGCTTTCTTT. The encoded protein is CASSPTPNTEAFF.

CDR3: CASSLGTGDEKLFF. DNA for the CDR3: TGTGCCAGCAGCTTGGGGACAGGGGATGAAAAACTGTTTTTT. This rearrangement joins TRBV5-6 to TRBJ1-4, with TRBD1 matching 9 bases. The CDR3 extends over 14 amino acids. From germline, CDR1 is SGHDT and CDR2 YYEEEE. The J segment lost 6 bases and the V segment lost 0 bases, leaving 0 bases of the junction unmatched.

J is TRBJ1-4 and V is TRBV27, with a possible D match to TRBD1 (6 bases). The V gene's germline CDR1 is MNHEY and CDR2 SMNVEV (reference sequence). CDR3 length: 14 amino acids. The V gene lost 10 bases and the J gene lost 3 bases, with 15 bases spanning the gap. The CDR3 protein is CAIPGTCPNEKLFF. DNA for the CDR3: TGTGCCATCCCAGGGACATGTCCTAATGAAAAACTGTTTTTT.

J is TRBJ1-4 and V is TRBV30; D remains unclear. Between the trimmed V and J ends, which lost 1 base and 0 bases, there was a span of 9 bases. Per germline, CDR1 GTSNPN and CDR2 SVGIG (reference sequence). This CDR3 has 15 residues. DNA of the CDR3: TGTGCCTGGAGTGAGGGTAGCGCAACTAATGAAAAACTGTTTTTT. This codes for CAWSEGSATNEKLFF. Complete variable domain (other parts from reference TRBV30 and TRBJ1-4): SQTIHQWPATLVQPVGSPLSLECTVEGTSNPNLYWYRQAAGRGLQLLFYSVGIGQISSEVPQNLSASRPQDRQFILSSKKLLLSDSGFYLCAWSEGSATNEKLFFGSGTQLSVL.

This clone was counted between two and nine times. This rearrangement joins TRBV7-6 to TRBJ1-3; D remains ambiguous. Trimming shortened V by 1 base and J by 0 bases, and 10 bases separated the two germline ends. Germline loops: CDR1 SGHVS, CDR2 FNYEAQ. This CDR3 contains 16 residues. The CDR3, as DNA: TGTGCCAGCAGCTTAGTCGGACTTAACTCTGGAAACACCATATATTTT. This translates into CASSLVGLNSGNTIYF.

The V gene is TRBV12-3 or TRBV12-4, the J gene TRBJ2-1, with D uncertain. The CDR3 has 13 amino acids. Trimming removed 3 bases at V and 8 bases at J, with 11 bases between. This chain's CDR3 is CASSFRARDEQFF. DNA of the CDR3: TGTGCCAGCAGTTTTAGAGCCCGCGATGAGCAGTTCTTC.

J is TRBJ1-4 and V is TRBV5-4, with D maybe TRBD1 (6 bases). Germline-derived CDR1 and CDR2 are SGHNT and YYREEE (reference sequence). V lost 2 bases and J lost 5, with 10 bases in between. This CDR3 comprises 14 residues. The CDR3 DNA reads as TGTGCCAGCAGCTTAGAAGGGGGAAATGAAAAACTGTTTTTT. It specifies CASSLEGGNEKLFF.

The V gene is TRBV10-3, the J gene TRBJ1-5; maybe TRBD1 (6 bases). The CDR3 covers 16 residues. Germline lookup yields CDR1 ENHRY and CDR2 SYGVKD. V was shortened by 0 bases and J by 6 bases, with 15 bases between the two germline ends. The CDR3 loop is CAISESRGQGPQPQHF. In nucleotides, the CDR3 is TGTGCCATCAGTGAGTCGCGGGGGCAGGGGCCTCAGCCCCAGCATTTT.

The V call is TRBV7-3, the J call TRBJ2-7; D might be TRBD1 (5 bases). The CDR3 is made up of 14 amino acids. Germline V gene lookup returns CDR1 SGHTA and CDR2 FQGTGA. Between the trimmed V and J ends, which lost 3 bases and 2 bases, there was a span of 11 bases. In DNA, the CDR3 is TGTGCCAGCAGCTTCGGAAGGGGTGCCTACGAGCAGTACTTC. Amino acids: CASSFGRGAYEQYF. Supplemented by reference TRBV7-3 and TRBJ2-7, the full variable domain reads GAGVSQTPSNKVTEKGKYVELRCDPISGHTALYWYRQSLGQGPEFLIYFQGTGAADDSGLPNDRFFAVRPEGSVSTLKIQRTERGDSAVYLCASSFGRGAYEQYFGPGTRLTVT.

The rearrangement joins TRBV5-6 to TRBJ2-7; possible D gene TRBD2, 6 bases. This CDR3 is 15 amino acids long. V was shortened by 4 bases and J by 1 base, with 15 bases between the two germline ends. Germline CDR1 reads SGHDT; CDR2 reads YYEEEE. The CDR3 loop is CASSPVGGPSYEQYF. The CDR3 DNA reads as TGTGCCAGCAGCCCCGTGGGGGGACCTTCCTACGAGCAGTACTTC.

This clone appeared once. The chain combines TRBV27 with TRBJ1-2; 10 bases match TRBD1. The germline CDR1 and CDR2 sequences are MNHEY and SMNVEV (reference sequence). V was clipped by 4 bases and J by 5 bases; unmatched bases: 4. The CDR3 totals 14 residues. The CDR3 DNA reads TGTGCCAGCAGTTGGCAGGGACAGGGGTATGGCTACACCTTC. Translated: CASSWQGQGYGYTF.